Described below is a single TCR beta chain sequence and its context. The CDR3 sequence is 15 residues long. Trimming cost V 2 bases and J 6 bases; bases outside gene matches: 9. Germline values: CDR1 SGHNT, CDR2 YYREEE (reference sequence). This sample is drawn from a study of blood T cell repertoires in COVID-19. About the study: COVID-19 samples, acute and convalescent, were from the United States, Italy and Spain. The cDNA or gDNA used as material had been derived from T cells, B-cell-depleted T cells, or PBMCs.

Per the authors' pipeline: Cell counts per sample came from amplifying reference gene primers. Clones were read by immunoSEQ multiplex PCR, and TCRdb kept only the in-frame ones, dropping some. V and J calls and clone size are copied from that table; D and trimming were computed from the DNA. Of 50,000 to 65,000 clones in the sample, around 74% were seen once. The receptor was isolated from a woman older than 75 with acute or convalescent COVID-19. Sequencing was performed on peripheral blood. This chain joins TRBV5-4 and TRBJ2-3; 7 nucleotides align to TRBD2. DNA for the CDR3: TGTGCCAGCAGCTTTTCTGCGGGAGTCTCTGATACGCAGTATTTT. This gives the protein CASSFSAGVSDTQYF.